This TCR beta chain was identified during a study of T cells in Graves' hyperthyroidism and ophthalmopathy. The TCR beta CDR3 regions underwent amplification using RNA transcripts as the source. The HTBI primer set served for first-round RT-PCR of the TCR CDR3. TCRdb called the multiplex PCR reads again in MiXCR, with one record for every CDR3 protein. This sample has approximately 100,000 distinct CDR3 sequences; around 42% occur once, and the top ten carry roughly 10%. For Graves' hyperthyroidism to be stable, ophthalmopathy could not progress within 18 months. Patients with uncontrolled infections, other autoimmune diseases, pregnancy or lactation were excluded. The diagnostic basis comprised clinical symptoms, serum thyroxine and TRAb, thyroid ultrasound and orbital computed tomography. Per germline, CDR1 SNHLY and CDR2 FYNNEI. V was trimmed by 2 bases and J by 11 bases, leaving 15 bases between them. The length of the CDR3 is 14 residues.

V gene TRBV2 combines with J gene TRBJ1-4, with TRBD1 as a possible D gene (6 bases). Sequencing was carried out using peripheral blood or thyroid tissue (not recorded which). This TCR was sampled from a woman aged 30 to 39 with Graves' hyperthyroidism. In DNA form, the CDR3 reads TGTGCCAGCAGTGAACGGGGGCTGGGGGAGAAACTGTTTTTT. Protein product: CASSERGLGEKLFF.